These 29 T cell receptor beta chains share one sample of origin, sequenced in a study of T cells after yellow fever vaccination. TCRdb re-called the 5' RACE reads through MiXCR, storing one row per CDR3 protein. The sample has under 300,000 distinct CDR3 sequences, roughly 13% seen once. Sequences were derived from CD4+ T cells sorted from PBMCs, sampled 45 days after the yellow fever booster vaccination. Receptor source: a man younger than 45 who received the YFV17D yellow fever vaccine.

This clonotype has only a few counts. This chain links TRBV29-1 with TRBJ2-4, with D tentatively TRBD1 (6 bases). Germline CDR1 and CDR2: SQVTM and ANQGSEA. The CDR3 is made up of 13 amino acids. V shed 6 bases and J shed 7 bases, with 16 bases lying between them. CDR3 sequence: CSVLQGPGNIQYF. CDR3 DNA sequence: TGCAGCGTCTTACAGGGACCCGGTAACATTCAGTACTTC.

This clonotype was observed a few times. CDR3 DNA sequence: TGTGCCAGCAGTTGGGGGGTCGGGAGGCGAATGGAGACCCAGTACTTC. This encodes CASSWGVGRRMETQYF. The gene calls are TRBV12-3 or TRBV12-4 and TRBJ2-5, with 7 bases aligning to TRBD2. The CDR3 has 16 amino acids. After removal of 4 bases from V and 5 bases from J, the junction contained 13 bases not matched to a gene.

This clonotype was detected ten times or more. The CDR3 region has the DNA TGCGCCAGCAGCTTAACGGGAGGGCAAGAGACCCAGTACTTC. As protein: CASSLTGGQETQYF. The rearrangement joins TRBV5-1 to TRBJ2-5; 8 bases map to TRBD2. Germline-derived CDR1 and CDR2 are SGHRS and YFSETQ. CDR3 length equals 14 residues. Trimming at V came to 2 bases and at J to 2 bases, leaving 2 bases not matched to a gene.

This clonotype was detected only a few times. V is TRBV7-2 and J is TRBJ2-7; D possibly corresponds to TRBD1 (5 bases). Trimming removed 6 bases from V and 2 bases from J, with 14 bases in between. From germline, CDR1 is SGHTA and CDR2 FQGNSA. The CDR3 runs 14 residues. This chain's CDR3 is CASRPTGQPYEQYF. The DNA of the CDR3 is TGTGCCAGCAGGCCAACAGGCCAGCCCTACGAGCAGTACTTC.

This clonotype was observed a handful of times. As the CDR3 is not closed by the conserved phenylalanine or tryptophan, this likely results from a read error. The limits of the CDR3 on the DNA are not certain, so only TCRdb's listed CDR3 is given. The chain employs TRBV6-2 or TRBV6-3 and TRBJ2-1; the table's D call, TRBD2, was not checked against the DNA. Germline V CDR1 and CDR2: MNHEY, SVGEGT. The CDR3 length is 13 residues, termini included. The CDR3 region is CASSYSTSGSFVV.

This clonotype was counted between two and nine times. This chain uses TRBV5-1 with TRBJ2-3; 11 bases align to TRBD2. CDR1 is SGHRS and CDR2 is YFSETQ in the germline V gene. The V gene end was trimmed by 1 base and the J gene end by 6 bases; junction bases not matched to a gene: 4. The CDR3 contains 15 residues. This chain's CDR3 is CASSLRTSGSDTQYF. CDR3 sequence (DNA): TGCGCCAGCAGCTTGAGAACTAGCGGGAGTGATACGCAGTATTTT.

V and J are TRBV3-1 and TRBJ2-2; no clear D gene. This CDR3 region has 13 residues. Germline lookup yields CDR1 LGHDT and CDR2 YNNKEL (reference sequence). Trimming took off 3 bases at V and 7 bases at J, with 9 bases between the two ends. The CDR3 DNA follows: TGTGCCAGCAGCCAGCTCGGAATCGGGGAGCTGTTTTTT. Protein sequence: CASSQLGIGELFF.

The V call is TRBV4-3, the J call TRBJ2-1; no clear D. Trimming pared 0 bases from V and 8 bases from J, leaving 8 bases between. The CDR3 is 13 amino acids. Germline V CDR1 and CDR2: LGHNA, YSLEER. The CDR3: CASSQDLPDEQFF. The CDR3 nucleotides are TGCGCCAGCAGCCAAGATCTTCCCGATGAGCAGTTCTTC.

This clonotype was seen only a few times. This chain joins TRBV6-5 and TRBJ2-1; TRBD2 matches 7 bases. V shed 2 bases and J 9 bases; nucleotides not matched to a gene: 4. CDR1 and CDR2 from the germline V gene are MNHEY and SVGAGI. The CDR3 is 13 residues long. This CDR3 reads CASSYGGRGEQFF. DNA of the CDR3: TGTGCCAGCAGTTACGGGGGGAGGGGTGAGCAGTTCTTC.

This clonotype has more than one count but fewer than ten. This chain joins TRBV15 and TRBJ1-5; TRBD1 matches at 8 bases. Germline CDR1 reads LNHNV; CDR2 reads YYDKDF (reference sequence). The CDR3 loop spans 14 amino acids. V lost 4 bases to trimming and J lost 6 bases; unmatched junction nucleotides: 5. CDR3 sequence reads: CATSTRQGLQPQHF. Written as DNA, the CDR3 is TGTGCCACCAGCACGAGACAGGGGCTTCAGCCCCAGCATTTT.

This rearrangement joins TRBV6-1 to TRBJ1-1; D might be TRBD1 (5 bases). CDR1 and CDR2 (germline): MNHNS, SASEGT. The ends were cut back, 0 bases at V and 10 bases at J, with 12 bases in the middle. The CDR3 consists of 13 residues. As DNA, the CDR3 is TGTGCCAGCAGTGAAGCTTTTAGGGACGGAGCTTTCTTT. Its protein product is CASSEAFRDGAFF.

This clonotype was seen ten or more times. The chain carries TRBV4-3 and TRBJ1-4; D uncertain. CDR1 is LGHNA and CDR2 is YSLEER in the germline V gene. This CDR3 region has 15 residues. V was pared by 4 bases and J by 3 bases, with 12 bases between. The CDR3 coding sequence is TGCGCCAGCAGCCTAGGAATCCAAGCTAATGAAAAACTGTTTTTT. Translated: CASSLGIQANEKLFF.

This chain uses TRBV7-2 with TRBJ2-2; possibly TRBD1 or TRBD2 for D (5 bases each). The CDR3 runs to 15 residues. Trimming removed 5 bases at V and 5 bases at J, with 15 bases between. Germline CDR1 is SGHTA and CDR2 is FQGNSA. CDR3 residues: CASSPSGARTGELFF. The CDR3 region has the DNA TGTGCCAGCAGCCCTTCCGGGGCGCGGACCGGGGAGCTGTTTTTT.

This clonotype has just a few counts. This chain joins TRBV12-3 or TRBV12-4 and TRBJ2-7; no definite D call. The CDR3 sequence is 14 residues long. V was shortened by 2 bases and J by 2 bases, with 10 bases between the two germline ends. The CDR3 loop is CASSLHTGTYEQYF. The DNA of the CDR3 is TGTGCCAGCAGTTTACACACGGGCACCTACGAGCAGTACTTC.

The CDR3 DNA sequence: TGTGCCAGCAGCTTACAACAGGTGGGCGTCAGAGAGCAGTTCTTC. Amino acid sequence: CASSLQQVGVREQFF. The chain uses TRBV11-2 and TRBJ2-1; possibly TRBD1 for D (5 bases). The ends were cut back, 2 bases at V and 10 bases at J, with 18 bases in the middle. The CDR3 length is 15 residues. Germline V gene data show CDR1 as SGHAT and CDR2 as FQNNGV.

The table lists this clonotype with a few counts. The chain combines TRBV29-1 with TRBJ2-2, with no clear D. Germline V gives CDR1 SQVTM, CDR2 ANQGSEA. This CDR3 is built from 13 residues. V was shortened by 3 bases and J by 6 bases, with 11 bases between the two germline ends. The CDR3 loop is CSVELGIPGELFF. CDR3 sequence (DNA): TGCAGCGTTGAGTTAGGGATCCCCGGGGAGCTGTTTTTT.

This clonotype was seen a handful of times. The CDR3 DNA is TGTGCCAGCAGCCAGGATATAGGAAGGGCTACTACGCAGTATTTT. Translating it yields CASSQDIGRATTQYF. The rearrangement links TRBV14 to TRBJ2-3, with D unclear. The germline V gene has CDR1 SGHDN and CDR2 FVKESK. V was shortened by 3 bases and J by 8 bases, with 18 bases between the two germline ends. The CDR3 contains 15 residues.

This clonotype was picked up a small number of times. The gene calls are TRBV24-1 and TRBJ2-3, with 10 nucleotides matching TRBD1. J was trimmed by 7 bases and V by 0 bases; bases with no gene match: 3. Per germline, CDR1 KGHDR and CDR2 SFDVKD. The CDR3 has 15 amino acids. The CDR3 coding sequence is TGTGCCACCAGTGATTTGGGGACAGGGGTAAATACGCAGTATTTT. It encodes CATSDLGTGVNTQYF.

The table lists this clonotype with a few counts. The chain joins TRBV7-2 to TRBJ2-5, with 8 bases matching TRBD2. V dropped 7 bases and J dropped 4; count of bases not matched to a gene: 11. Germline-derived CDR1 and CDR2 are SGHTA and FQGNSA. This CDR3 has 15 residues. The CDR3 DNA follows: TGTGCCAGCACCCCCGCGGGAAGCGGGGGAGAGACCCAGTACTTC. It encodes CASTPAGSGGETQYF.

The gene calls are TRBV27 and TRBJ2-1, with D possibly being TRBD1 (6 bases). The CDR3 is 17 residues long. The germline gives CDR1 MNHEY, CDR2 SMNVEV (reference sequence). Trimming removed 7 bases at V and 2 bases at J, with 21 bases between. This CDR3 is CASIQKGVEAPYNEQFF. DNA for the CDR3: TGTGCCAGCATCCAAAAGGGGGTGGAGGCCCCCTACAATGAGCAGTTCTTC.

CDR3: CSAVAGRGTDTQYF. CDR3 DNA: TGCAGTGCTGTAGCGGGACGGGGCACAGATACGCAGTATTTT. The chain carries TRBV20-1 and TRBJ2-3; 8 bases agree with TRBD2. The junction had 5 bases not matched to a gene; V was cut back by 5 bases and J by 1 base. CDR3 length: 14 amino acids. Germline CDR1 is DFQATT and CDR2 is SNEGSKA (reference sequence).

This clonotype was seen a handful of times. The chain combines TRBV9 with TRBJ2-2, with 7 positions matching TRBD2. CDR3 length equals 14 residues. Germline V gives CDR1 SGDLS, CDR2 YYNGEE. Trimming took 0 bases from V and 5 from J; bases not matched to a gene: 1. The CDR3 nucleotides read TGTGCCAGCAGCGTAGGTAGCGGGACCGGGGAGCTGTTTTTT. Translating it yields CASSVGSGTGELFF.

The genes are TRBV27 and TRBJ2-7; D ambiguous. The CDR3 has 14 residues. V shed 7 bases and J shed 3 bases, with 16 bases lying between them. The V gene's germline CDR1 is MNHEY and CDR2 SMNVEV (reference sequence). The CDR3 bases are TGTGCCAGCACTAAAGCCGTTCCCGGCTACGAGCAGTACTTC. This sequence encodes CASTKAVPGYEQYF.

The chain combines TRBV18 with TRBJ2-7; either TRBD1 or TRBD2 may fit D (6 bases each). The CDR3 loop spans 16 amino acids. Germline V gene data show CDR1 as KGHSH and CDR2 as LQKENI. The V end was cut by 3 bases, the J end by 5 bases, with 20 bases between. The chain's CDR3 is CASSPTRGLNVHEQYF. In nucleotides, the CDR3 is TGTGCCAGCTCACCTACCAGGGGACTGAATGTCCACGAGCAGTACTTC.

This clonotype was picked up many times. This chain joins TRBV5-1 and TRBJ2-7; a weak D match, TRBD2 (5 bases). V was shortened by 4 bases and J by 1 base, with 15 bases between the two germline ends. Per the germline V gene, CDR1 is SGHRS and CDR2 is YFSETQ. The CDR3 has 15 amino acids. The CDR3: CASSRAGTASYEQYF. In DNA, the CDR3 is TGCGCCAGCAGCCGCGCGGGTACAGCATCCTACGAGCAGTACTTC. Full variable domain (remainder filled in from reference TRBV5-1 and TRBJ2-7): KAGVTQTPRYLIKTRGQQVTLSCSPISGHRSVSWYQQTPGQGLQFLFEYFSETQRNKGNFPGRFSGRQFSNSRSEMNVSTLELGDSALYLCASSRAGTASYEQYFGPGTRLTVT.

In this sample, this clonotype turned up a few times. The chain is built from TRBV12-3 or TRBV12-4 and TRBJ2-7; D may be TRBD1 (6 bases). The CDR3 sequence is 13 residues long. V was cut by 3 bases and J by 7 bases, with 13 bases left in between. CDR3 region: CASSFSSGAEQYF. CDR3 coding DNA: TGTGCCAGCAGTTTCAGTTCAGGGGCAGAGCAGTACTTC.

The V call is TRBV27, the J call TRBJ2-3; weak D call: TRBD2 (5 bases). This CDR3 is built from 13 residues. Germline CDR1 is MNHEY and CDR2 is SMNVEV (reference sequence). V gave up 9 bases and J gave up 0 bases, with 10 bases separating them. As DNA, the CDR3 is TGTGCCAGGTCAAGCGGAAGCACAGATACGCAGTATTTT. Translated, it gives CARSSGSTDTQYF.

This clonotype was picked up a small number of times. The V gene is TRBV12-3 or TRBV12-4, the J gene TRBJ1-6, with a weak D call TRBD1 (5 bases). The ends were cut back, 5 bases at V and 9 bases at J, with 17 bases in the middle. The CDR3 length is 15 residues. CDR3 sequence (DNA): TGTGCCAGCAGTGCTAGGGGACCTAGCGCTTCACCCCTCCACTTT. The encoded protein is CASSARGPSASPLHF.

In its sample, this clonotype was seen a few times. This CDR3 is CARGATDRGEKLFF. The CDR3 bases are TGCGCCAGAGGGGCGACGGACAGAGGCGAAAAACTGTTTTTT. The gene calls are TRBV5-1 and TRBJ1-4; maybe TRBD1 (6 bases). Germline lookup yields CDR1 SGHRS and CDR2 YFSETQ. Trimming stripped 8 bases from V and 8 bases from J, with 19 bases between. The CDR3 sequence is 14 residues long.